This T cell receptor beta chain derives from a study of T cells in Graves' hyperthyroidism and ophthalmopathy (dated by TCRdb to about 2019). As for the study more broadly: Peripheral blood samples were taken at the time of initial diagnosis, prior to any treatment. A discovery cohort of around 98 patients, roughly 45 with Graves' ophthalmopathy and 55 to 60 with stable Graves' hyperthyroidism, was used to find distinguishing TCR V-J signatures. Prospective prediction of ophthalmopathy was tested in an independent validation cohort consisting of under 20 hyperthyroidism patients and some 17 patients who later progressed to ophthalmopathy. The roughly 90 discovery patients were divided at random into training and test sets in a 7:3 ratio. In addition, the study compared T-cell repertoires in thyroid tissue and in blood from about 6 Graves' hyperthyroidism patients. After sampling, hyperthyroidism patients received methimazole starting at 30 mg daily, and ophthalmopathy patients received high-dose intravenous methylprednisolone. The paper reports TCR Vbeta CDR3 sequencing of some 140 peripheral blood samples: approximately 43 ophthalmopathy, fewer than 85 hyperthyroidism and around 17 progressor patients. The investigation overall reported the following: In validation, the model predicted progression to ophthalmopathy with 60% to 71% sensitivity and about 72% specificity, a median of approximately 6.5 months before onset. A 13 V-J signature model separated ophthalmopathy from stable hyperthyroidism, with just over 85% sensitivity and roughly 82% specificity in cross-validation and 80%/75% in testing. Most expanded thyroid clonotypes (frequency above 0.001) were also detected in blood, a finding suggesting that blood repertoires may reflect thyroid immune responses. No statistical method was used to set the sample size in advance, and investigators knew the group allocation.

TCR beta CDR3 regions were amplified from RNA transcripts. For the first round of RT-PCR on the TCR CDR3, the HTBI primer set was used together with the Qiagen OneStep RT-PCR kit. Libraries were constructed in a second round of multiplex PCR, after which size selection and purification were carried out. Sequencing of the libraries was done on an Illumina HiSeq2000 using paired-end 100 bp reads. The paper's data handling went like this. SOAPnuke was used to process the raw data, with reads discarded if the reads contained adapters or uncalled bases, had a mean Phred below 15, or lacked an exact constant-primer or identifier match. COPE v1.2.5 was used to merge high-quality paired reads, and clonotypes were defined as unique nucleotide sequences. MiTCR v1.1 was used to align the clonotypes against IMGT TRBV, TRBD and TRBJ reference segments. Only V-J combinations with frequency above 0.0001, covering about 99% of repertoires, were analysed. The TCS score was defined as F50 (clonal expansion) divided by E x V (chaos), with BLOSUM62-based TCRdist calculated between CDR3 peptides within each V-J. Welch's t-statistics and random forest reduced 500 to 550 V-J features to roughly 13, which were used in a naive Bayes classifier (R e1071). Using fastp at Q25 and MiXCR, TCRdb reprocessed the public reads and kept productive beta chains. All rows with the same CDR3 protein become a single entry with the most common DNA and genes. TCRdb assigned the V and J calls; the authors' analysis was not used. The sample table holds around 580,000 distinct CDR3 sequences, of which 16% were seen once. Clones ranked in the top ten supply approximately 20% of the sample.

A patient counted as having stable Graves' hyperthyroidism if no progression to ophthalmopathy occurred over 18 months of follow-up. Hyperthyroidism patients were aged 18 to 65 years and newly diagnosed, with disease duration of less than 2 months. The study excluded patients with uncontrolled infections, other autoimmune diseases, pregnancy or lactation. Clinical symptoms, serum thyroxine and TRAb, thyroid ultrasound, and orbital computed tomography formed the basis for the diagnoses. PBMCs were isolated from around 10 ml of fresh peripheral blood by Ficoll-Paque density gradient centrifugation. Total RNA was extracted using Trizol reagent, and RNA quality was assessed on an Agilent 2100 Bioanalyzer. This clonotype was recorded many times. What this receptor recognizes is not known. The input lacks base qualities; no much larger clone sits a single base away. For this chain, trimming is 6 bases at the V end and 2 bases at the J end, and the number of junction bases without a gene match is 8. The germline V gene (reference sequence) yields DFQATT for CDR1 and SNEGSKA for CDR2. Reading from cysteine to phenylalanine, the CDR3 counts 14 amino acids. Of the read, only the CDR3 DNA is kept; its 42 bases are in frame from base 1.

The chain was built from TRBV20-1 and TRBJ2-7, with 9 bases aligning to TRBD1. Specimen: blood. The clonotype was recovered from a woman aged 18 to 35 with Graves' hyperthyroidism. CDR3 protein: CSALGTGWAYEQYF. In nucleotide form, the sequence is TGCAGTGCCTTGGGGACAGGGTGGGCCTACGAGCAGTACTTC.